This T cell receptor (beta chain) was captured by sequencing in a study of control samples from healthy donors and cancer patients. There are 14 residues in the CDR3. Looked up from germline, CDR1 is MGHDK and CDR2 is SYGVNS. The V and J ends lost 3 bases and 9 bases, in that order; junction bases with no gene match: 9. This clone is a singleton in its sample. The method was immunoSEQ multiplex PCR; TCRdb's version includes in-frame clones alone and lacks a portion of them. Here the sample spans about 120,000 clones, 88% being singletons. This receptor was identified in a man between 35 and 55 years old in good health. Sequenced sample: blood. The chain joins TRBV25-1 to TRBJ1-2; TRBD1 matches at 8 bases. The CDR3 region has the DNA TGTGCCAGCAGTGATCCCGGACAGGGCTTCCGCTACACCTTC. Encoded protein: CASSDPGQGFRYTF.